The 3 T cell receptor beta chains below were found in one sample sequenced in a study of blood T cell repertoires in COVID-19. Measured with immunoSEQ multiplex PCR; TCRdb has only the in-frame clones, and not every one. This table has around 260,000 clones, 80% to 95% appearing once. The specimen sequenced was PBMCs or T cells enriched from blood (not recorded which). These receptors were collected from a woman in her thirties who had recovered from COVID-19.

The CDR3 sequence is CASRPVGLAGGDTQYF. CDR3 coding DNA: TGTGCCAGCAGACCAGTAGGGCTAGCGGGAGGAGATACGCAGTATTTT. This chain joins TRBV9 and TRBJ2-3; 11 bases fit TRBD2. The length of the CDR3 is 16 residues. With 5 bases clipped from V and 5 bases from J, the junction kept 10 bases outside the gene matches. CDR1 and CDR2 from the germline V gene are SGDLS and YYNGEE.

V gene TRBV24-1 combines with J gene TRBJ1-5; 7 bases agree with TRBD1. This CDR3 has 14 amino acids. Trimming cost V 6 bases and J 4 bases; bases outside gene matches: 5. Germline CDR1 and CDR2: KGHDR and SFDVKD. The CDR3 region has the DNA TGTGCCACCAGTAAAGACAGGGATAATCAGCCCCAGCATTTT. It translates to CATSKDRDNQPQHF.

The genes are TRBV12-3 or TRBV12-4 and TRBJ1-2; no clear D gene. Trimming took 0 bases from V and 3 from J, leaving 5 bases between them. The CDR3 has 13 amino acids. The chain's CDR3 is CASSLAGHYGYTF. The CDR3 DNA reads TGTGCCAGCAGTTTAGCCGGTCACTATGGCTACACCTTC.